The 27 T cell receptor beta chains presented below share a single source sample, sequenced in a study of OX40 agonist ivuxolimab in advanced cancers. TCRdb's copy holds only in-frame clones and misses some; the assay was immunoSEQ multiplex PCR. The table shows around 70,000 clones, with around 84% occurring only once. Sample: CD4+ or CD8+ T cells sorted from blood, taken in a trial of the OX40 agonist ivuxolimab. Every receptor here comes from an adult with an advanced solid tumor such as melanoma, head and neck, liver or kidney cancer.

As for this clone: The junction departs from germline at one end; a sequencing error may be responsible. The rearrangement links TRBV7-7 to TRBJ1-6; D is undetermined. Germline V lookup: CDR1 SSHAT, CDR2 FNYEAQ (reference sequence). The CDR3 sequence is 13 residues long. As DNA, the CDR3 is TGTGCTAGCAGCTTATCGTCTAATTCACCCCTCCACTTT. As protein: CASSLSSNSPLHF.

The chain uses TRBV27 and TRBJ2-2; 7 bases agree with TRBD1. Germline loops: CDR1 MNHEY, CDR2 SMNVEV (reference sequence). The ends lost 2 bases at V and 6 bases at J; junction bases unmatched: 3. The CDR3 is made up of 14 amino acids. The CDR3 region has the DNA TGTGCCAGCAGTTTAAACAGGGGTCCCGGGGAGCTGTTTTTT. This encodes CASSLNRGPGELFF.

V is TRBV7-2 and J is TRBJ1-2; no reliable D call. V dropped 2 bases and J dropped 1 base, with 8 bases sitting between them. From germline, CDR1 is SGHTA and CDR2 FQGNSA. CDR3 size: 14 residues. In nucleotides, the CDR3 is TGTGCCAGCAGCTTATCTGTGGTTAACTATGGCTACACCTTC. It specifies CASSLSVVNYGYTF.

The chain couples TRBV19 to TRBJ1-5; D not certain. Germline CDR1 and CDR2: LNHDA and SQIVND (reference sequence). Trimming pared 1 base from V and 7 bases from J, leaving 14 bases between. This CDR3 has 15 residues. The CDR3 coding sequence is TGTGCCAGTAGTATAGCCCGGCGGGGTGACCAGCCCCAGCATTTT. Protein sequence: CASSIARRGDQPQHF.

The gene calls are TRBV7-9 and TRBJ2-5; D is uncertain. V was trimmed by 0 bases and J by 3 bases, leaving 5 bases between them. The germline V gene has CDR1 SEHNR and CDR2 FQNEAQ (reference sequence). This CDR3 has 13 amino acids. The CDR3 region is CASSLAWEETQYF. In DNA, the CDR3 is TGTGCCAGCAGCTTAGCGTGGGAAGAGACCCAGTACTTC.

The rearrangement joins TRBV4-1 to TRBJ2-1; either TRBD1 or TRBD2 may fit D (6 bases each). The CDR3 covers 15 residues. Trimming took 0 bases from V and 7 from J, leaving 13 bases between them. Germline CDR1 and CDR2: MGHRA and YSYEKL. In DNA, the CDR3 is TGCGCCAGCAGCCAAGATTCGGGGGCAATTAATGAGCAGTTCTTC. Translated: CASSQDSGAINEQFF.

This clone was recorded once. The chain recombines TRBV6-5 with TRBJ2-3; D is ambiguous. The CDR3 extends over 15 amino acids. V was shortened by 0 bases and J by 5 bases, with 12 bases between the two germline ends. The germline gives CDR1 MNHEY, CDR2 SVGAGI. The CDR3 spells CASSYSRVPGDTQYF. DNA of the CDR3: TGTGCCAGCAGTTACTCCCGGGTGCCGGGAGATACGCAGTATTTT.

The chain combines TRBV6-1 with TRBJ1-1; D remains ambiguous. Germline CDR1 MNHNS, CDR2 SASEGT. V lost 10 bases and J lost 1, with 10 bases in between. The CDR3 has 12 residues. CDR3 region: CAIKDPNTEAFF. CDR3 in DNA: TGTGCCATCAAGGACCCGAACACTGAAGCTTTCTTT.

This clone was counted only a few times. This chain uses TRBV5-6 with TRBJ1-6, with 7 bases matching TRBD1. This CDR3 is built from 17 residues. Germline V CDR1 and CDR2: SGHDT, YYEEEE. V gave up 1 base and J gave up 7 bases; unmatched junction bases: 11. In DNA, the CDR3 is TGTGCCAGCAGCTTGCGTAGTACAGGGGTGTTCAATTCACCCCTCCACTTT. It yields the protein CASSLRSTGVFNSPLHF.

For the CDR3, the DNA is TGTGCCAGCGTCCTAGCGGGGGGGCCAGGATACAATGAGCAGTTCTTC. It yields the protein CASVLAGGPGYNEQFF. This rearrangement joins TRBV7-9 to TRBJ2-1; 12 bases align to TRBD2. The length of the CDR3 is 16 residues. Germline CDR1 is SEHNR and CDR2 is FQNEAQ (reference sequence). The J segment lost 4 bases and the V segment lost 8 bases, leaving 9 bases of the junction unmatched.

The CDR3 here is CASSGQGAGQETQYF. The CDR3 nucleotides are TGCGCCAGCAGTGGACAGGGGGCAGGCCAAGAGACCCAGTACTTC. The chain has TRBV5-1 and TRBJ2-5; 11 bases fit TRBD1. This CDR3 comprises 15 residues. Looked up from germline, CDR1 is SGHRS and CDR2 is YFSETQ. J was trimmed by 1 base and V by 5 bases; bases with no gene match: 4.

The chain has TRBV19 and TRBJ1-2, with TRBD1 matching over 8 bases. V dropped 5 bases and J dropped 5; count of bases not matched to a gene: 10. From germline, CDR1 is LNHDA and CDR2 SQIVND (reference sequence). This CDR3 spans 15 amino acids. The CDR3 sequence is CASSPGQGKGYGYTF. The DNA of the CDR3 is TGTGCCAGTAGTCCTGGACAGGGCAAGGGTTATGGCTACACCTTC.

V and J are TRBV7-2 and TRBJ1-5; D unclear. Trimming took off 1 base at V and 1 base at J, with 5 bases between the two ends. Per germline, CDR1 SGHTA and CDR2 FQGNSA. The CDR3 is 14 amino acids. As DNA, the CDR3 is TGTGCCAGCAGCTTAGGACCGAGCAATCAGCCCCAGCATTTT. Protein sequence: CASSLGPSNQPQHF.

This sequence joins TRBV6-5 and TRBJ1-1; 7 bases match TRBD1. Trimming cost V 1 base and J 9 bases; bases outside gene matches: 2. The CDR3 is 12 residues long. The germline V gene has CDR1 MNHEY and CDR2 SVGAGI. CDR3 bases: TGTGCCAGCAGTTACTTGACAGGGAAAGCTTTCTTT. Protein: CASSYLTGKAFF.

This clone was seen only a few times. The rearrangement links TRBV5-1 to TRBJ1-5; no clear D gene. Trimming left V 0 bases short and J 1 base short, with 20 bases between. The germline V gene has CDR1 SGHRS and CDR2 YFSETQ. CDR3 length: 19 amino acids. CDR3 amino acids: CASSLAWRGPRCSNQPQHF. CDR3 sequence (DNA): TGCGCCAGCAGCTTGGCCTGGCGAGGCCCTAGGTGCAGCAATCAGCCCCAGCATTTT.

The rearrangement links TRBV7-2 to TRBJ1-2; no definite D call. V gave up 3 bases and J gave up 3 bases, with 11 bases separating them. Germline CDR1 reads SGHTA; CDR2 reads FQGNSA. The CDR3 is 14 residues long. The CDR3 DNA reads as TGTGCCAGCAGCTTTTTGGGCCTAGACTATGGCTACACCTTC. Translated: CASSFLGLDYGYTF. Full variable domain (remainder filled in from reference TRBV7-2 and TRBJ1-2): GAGVSQSPSNKVTEKGKDVELRCDPISGHTALYWYRQSLGQGLEFLIYFQGNSAPDKSGLPSDRFSAERTGGSVSTLTIQRTQQEDSAVYLCASSFLGLDYGYTFGSGTRLTVV.

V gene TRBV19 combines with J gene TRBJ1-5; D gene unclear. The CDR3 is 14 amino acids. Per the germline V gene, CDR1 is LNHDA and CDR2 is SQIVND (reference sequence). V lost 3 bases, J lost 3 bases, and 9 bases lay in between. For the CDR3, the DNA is TGTGCCAGTAGTATTACCAGGAACAATCAGCCCCAGCATTTT. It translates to CASSITRNNQPQHF.

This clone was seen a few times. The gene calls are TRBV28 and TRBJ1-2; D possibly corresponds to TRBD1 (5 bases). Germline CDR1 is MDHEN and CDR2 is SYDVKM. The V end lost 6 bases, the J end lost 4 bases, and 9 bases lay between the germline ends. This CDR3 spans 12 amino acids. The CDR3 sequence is CASRPGAYGYTF. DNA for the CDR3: TGTGCCAGCAGGCCCGGGGCCTATGGCTACACCTTC.

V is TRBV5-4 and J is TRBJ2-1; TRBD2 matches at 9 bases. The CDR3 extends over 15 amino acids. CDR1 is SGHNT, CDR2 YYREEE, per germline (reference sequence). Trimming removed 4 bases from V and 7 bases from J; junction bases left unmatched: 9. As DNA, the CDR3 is TGTGCCAGCAGCCCGCCGGCTAGCGGGGTTAATGAGCAGTTCTTC. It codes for CASSPPASGVNEQFF.

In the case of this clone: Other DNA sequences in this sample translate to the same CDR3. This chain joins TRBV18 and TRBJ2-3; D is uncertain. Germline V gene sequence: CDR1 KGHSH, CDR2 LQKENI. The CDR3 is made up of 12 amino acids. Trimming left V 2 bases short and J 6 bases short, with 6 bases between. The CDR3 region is CASSPGRDTQYF. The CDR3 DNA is TGTGCCAGCTCACCAGGGCGGGATACGCAGTATTTT.

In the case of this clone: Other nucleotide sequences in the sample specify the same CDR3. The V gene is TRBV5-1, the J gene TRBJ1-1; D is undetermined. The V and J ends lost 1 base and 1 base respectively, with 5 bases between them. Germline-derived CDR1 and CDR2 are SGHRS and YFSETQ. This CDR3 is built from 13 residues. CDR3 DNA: TGCGCCAGCAGCTTGAACGAGAACACTGAAGCTTTCTTT. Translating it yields CASSLNENTEAFF.

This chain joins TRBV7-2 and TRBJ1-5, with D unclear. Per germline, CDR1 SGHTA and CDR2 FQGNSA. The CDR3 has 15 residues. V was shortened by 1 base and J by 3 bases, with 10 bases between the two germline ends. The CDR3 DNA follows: TGTGCCAGCAGCTTAGTCGGGCAGCCCAATCAGCCCCAGCATTTT. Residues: CASSLVGQPNQPQHF.

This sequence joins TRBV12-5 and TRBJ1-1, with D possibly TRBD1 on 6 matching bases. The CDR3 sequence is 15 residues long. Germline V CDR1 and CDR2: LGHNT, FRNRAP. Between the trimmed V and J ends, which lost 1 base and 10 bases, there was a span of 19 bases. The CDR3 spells CASGLDLGGPLGAFF. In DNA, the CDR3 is TGTGCTAGTGGTTTGGATCTGGGGGGCCCCCTTGGAGCTTTCTTT. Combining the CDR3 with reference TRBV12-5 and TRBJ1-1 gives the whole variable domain DARVTQTPRHKVTEMGQEVTMRCQPILGHNTVFWYRQTMMQGLELLAYFRNRAPLDDSGMPKDRFSAEMPDATLATLKIQPSEPRDSAVYFCASGLDLGGPLGAFFGQGTRLTVV.

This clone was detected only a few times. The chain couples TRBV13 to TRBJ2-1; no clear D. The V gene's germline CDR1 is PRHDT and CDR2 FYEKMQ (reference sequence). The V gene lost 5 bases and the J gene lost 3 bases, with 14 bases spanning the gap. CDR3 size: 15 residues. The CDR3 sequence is CASSLLRAFYNEQFF. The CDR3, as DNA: TGTGCCAGCAGCCTCCTCCGGGCCTTCTACAATGAGCAGTTCTTC.

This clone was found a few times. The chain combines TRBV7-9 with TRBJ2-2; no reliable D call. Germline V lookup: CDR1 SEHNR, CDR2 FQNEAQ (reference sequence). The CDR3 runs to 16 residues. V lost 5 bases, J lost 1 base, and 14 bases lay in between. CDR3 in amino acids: CASSRWPSGNTGELFF. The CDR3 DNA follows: TGTGCCAGCAGCCGCTGGCCTTCAGGGAACACCGGGGAGCTGTTTTTT.

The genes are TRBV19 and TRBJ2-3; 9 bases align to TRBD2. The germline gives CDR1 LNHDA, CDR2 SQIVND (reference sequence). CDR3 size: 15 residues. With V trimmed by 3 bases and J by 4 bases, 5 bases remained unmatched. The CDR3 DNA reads TGTGCCAGTAGTATCGGCGGGGGGGCCGCAGATACGCAGTATTTT. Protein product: CASSIGGGAADTQYF.

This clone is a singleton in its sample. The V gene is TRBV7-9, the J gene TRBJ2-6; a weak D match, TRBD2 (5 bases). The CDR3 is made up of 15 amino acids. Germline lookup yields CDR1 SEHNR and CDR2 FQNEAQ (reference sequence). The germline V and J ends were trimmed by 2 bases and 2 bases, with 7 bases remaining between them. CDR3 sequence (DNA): TGTGCCAGCAGCTTACGGGGAGCTGGGGCCAACGTCCTGACTTTC. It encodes CASSLRGAGANVLTF.